The clone carrying this T cell receptor beta chain was picked up one time. This entry is derived from a study of T cell responses to AZD1222 COVID-19 vaccine. TCRdb's table, derived via immunoSEQ multiplex PCR, lists solely in-frame clones and lacks some. The sample consists of fewer than 130,000 clones, 70% to 90% of them appearing once. The CDR3 is made up of 13 amino acids. The V gene's germline CDR1 is SGHVS and CDR2 FNYEAQ. Trimming removed 1 base at V and 0 bases at J, with 1 base between. This clonotype originated in an adult in good health. The chain employs TRBV7-6 and TRBJ1-5; D not certain. This specimen consisted of peripheral blood, obtained on day 0 of AZD1222 vaccination. The CDR3 nucleotides are TGTGCCAGCAGCTTAGATAGCAATCAGCCCCAGCATTTT. The encoded protein is CASSLDSNQPQHF.